These 30 T cell receptor beta chains share one sample of origin, sequenced in a study of blood T cell repertoires in COVID-19. Only in-frame clones appear in the TCRdb table, and some are missing; sequencing was by immunoSEQ multiplex PCR. Of about 35,000 clones in the sample, approximately 90% were seen once. Sequences were obtained from peripheral blood. Every receptor here comes from a man in his forties or fifties with active COVID-19.

This clone showed up just once. The V and J genes are TRBV15 and TRBJ1-5; 7 bases line up with TRBD1. The V gene's germline CDR1 is LNHNV and CDR2 YYDKDF (reference sequence). Trimming at V came to 8 bases and at J to 2 bases, leaving 3 bases not matched to a gene. The CDR3 covers 13 residues. CDR3: CATAGQGNQPQHF. The CDR3 region has the DNA TGTGCCACCGCAGGACAGGGCAATCAGCCCCAGCATTTT.

The J gene is TRBJ2-7, the V gene TRBV20-1, with D uncertain. There are 13 residues in the CDR3. Deletions cut 5 bases from V and 3 bases from J, with 14 bases between. Germline assignment: CDR1 DFQATT and CDR2 SNEGSKA (reference sequence). Here the CDR3 DNA reads TGCAGTGCTCGTGGTAGCACCATCTACGAGCAGTACTTC. Translation: CSARGSTIYEQYF.

This chain connects TRBV5-1 to TRBJ2-1, with D possibly matching TRBD2 (5 bases). Between the trimmed V and J ends, which lost 6 bases and 8 bases, there was a span of 18 bases. Germline loops: CDR1 SGHRS, CDR2 YFSETQ. The length of the CDR3 is 14 residues. Written as DNA, the CDR3 is TGCGCCAGCACTCGCCAACACCAAGCGGATGAGCAGTTCTTC. It specifies CASTRQHQADEQFF. The whole variable domain, filled in from reference TRBV5-1 and TRBJ2-1, reads KAGVTQTPRYLIKTRGQQVTLSCSPISGHRSVSWYQQTPGQGLQFLFEYFSETQRNKGNFPGRFSGRQFSNSRSEMNVSTLELGDSALYLCASTRQHQADEQFFGPGTRLTVL.

This clone was counted only a few times. The V and J genes are TRBV4-2 and TRBJ1-5, with no clear D. CDR1 and CDR2 from the germline V gene are LGHNA and YNFKEQ. The CDR3 is 17 residues long. The V end lost 5 bases, the J end lost 2 bases, and 19 bases lay between the germline ends. DNA for the CDR3: TGTGCCAGCAGCTCCCTCGGCGGGGAGGGCGGCAATCAGCCCCAGCATTTT. Amino acid sequence: CASSSLGGEGGNQPQHF.

The genes are TRBV2 and TRBJ2-7, with TRBD2 as a possible D gene (5 bases). Germline CDR1 and CDR2: SNHLY and FYNNEI. The CDR3 runs 15 residues. The V and J ends lost 7 bases and 6 bases respectively, with 22 bases between them. CDR3 nucleotide sequence: TGTGCCAGCAAGGCTTCGGGGTCGGGCTTGGGCGAGCAGTACTTC. It encodes CASKASGSGLGEQYF.

About this clone: One junction end disagrees with the germline gene, perhaps due to a read error. The J gene is TRBJ1-1, the V gene TRBV7-7; TRBD1 agrees at 10 bases. The CDR3 has 15 residues. Germline CDR1 is SSHAT and CDR2 is FNYEAQ (reference sequence). The CDR3 DNA reads TGTGCTAGCAGCTTAGCTTGGACAGGGGGCACTGAAGCTTTCTTT. Protein: CASSLAWTGGTEAFF.

V and J are TRBV18 and TRBJ1-1; D unclear. CDR3 size: 14 residues. Trimming left V 2 bases short and J 3 bases short, with 10 bases between. CDR1 and CDR2 (germline): KGHSH, LQKENI. The CDR3 sequence: CASSPTGRDTEAFF. The CDR3 nucleotides are TGTGCCAGCTCACCAACGGGGAGGGACACTGAAGCTTTCTTT.

The V call is TRBV2, the J call TRBJ2-3; D unclear. The CDR3 loop spans 12 amino acids. Per the germline V gene, CDR1 is SNHLY and CDR2 is FYNNEI. Trimming took off 2 bases at V and 5 bases at J, with 5 bases between the two ends. The CDR3: CASSESRDTQYF. In DNA, the CDR3 is TGTGCCAGCAGTGAATCTAGAGATACGCAGTATTTT.

The chain recombines TRBV23-1 with TRBJ2-7; 11 nucleotides align to TRBD2. TRBV23-1 is marked as an open reading frame, function uncertain. CDR3 length: 22 amino acids. V lost 3 bases to trimming and J lost 0 bases; unmatched junction nucleotides: 22. The CDR3 region is CASSQSRGRRTSGYLSSYEQYF. The CDR3 DNA follows: TGCGCCAGCAGTCAGTCGCGCGGACGGAGGACTAGCGGGTACCTAAGCTCCTACGAGCAGTACTTC.

V and J are TRBV7-8 and TRBJ1-2; 8 bases agree with TRBD1. Per the germline V gene, CDR1 is SGHVS and CDR2 is FQNEAQ. Trimming cost V 5 bases and J 7 bases; bases outside gene matches: 15. The CDR3 totals 16 residues. CDR3 loop: CASSPRDTGGLGGYTF. The CDR3 region has the DNA TGTGCCAGCAGCCCCCGTGACACAGGGGGATTAGGTGGCTACACCTTC. Full variable domain (remainder filled in from reference TRBV7-8 and TRBJ1-2): GAGVSQSPRYKVAKRGQDVALRCDPISGHVSLFWYQQALGQGPEFLTYFQNEAQLDKSGLPSDRFFAERPEGSVSTLKIQRTQQEDSAVYLCASSPRDTGGLGGYTFGSGTRLTVV.

This clone was detected once. The chain carries TRBV28 and TRBJ2-5, with D hard to call. V was clipped by 3 bases and J by 5 bases, with 7 bases between them. The germline V gene encodes CDR1 MDHEN and CDR2 SYDVKM. CDR3 length: 12 amino acids. The chain's CDR3 is CASSFNLETQYF. The CDR3 DNA follows: TGTGCCAGCAGTTTTAATTTGGAGACCCAGTACTTC.

This rearrangement joins TRBV12-2 to TRBJ2-7; the DNA was not used to check the table's D call, TRBD1. TRBV12-2 is annotated as a pseudogene. The CDR3 totals 17 residues. The CDR3 nucleotides read TGTGCAAGTCGCTTATTCGGGCCGGACAGCCCGGCTCGGGAGCAGTACTTC. Protein sequence: CASRLFGPDSPAREQYF.

This clone has only one observation. V and J are TRBV19 and TRBJ1-1; no reliable D call. CDR3 size: 10 residues. Germline V gene sequence: CDR1 LNHDA, CDR2 SQIVND (reference sequence). The CDR3 loop is CGTGNTEAFF. DNA for the CDR3: TGTGGCACGGGGAACACTGAAGCTTTCTTT.

The chain recombines TRBV7-9 with TRBJ2-1; D gene unclear. V dropped 1 base and J dropped 4 bases, with 8 bases sitting between them. The CDR3 runs 14 residues. Germline-derived CDR1 and CDR2 are SEHNR and FQNEAQ (reference sequence). CDR3 nucleotides: TGTGCCAGCAGCTTAGTCGCCAGGTACAATGAGCAGTTCTTC. Encoded protein: CASSLVARYNEQFF. The full variable domain, rest sourced from reference TRBV7-9 and TRBJ2-1, is DTGVSQNPRHKITKRGQNVTFRCDPISEHNRLYWYRQTLGQGPEFLTYFQNEAQLEKSRLLSDRFSAERPKGSFSTLEIQRTEQGDSAMYLCASSLVARYNEQFFGPGTRLTVL.

V gene TRBV19 combines with J gene TRBJ1-6, with 7 positions matching TRBD1. Germline CDR1 LNHDA, CDR2 SQIVND (reference sequence). The CDR3 runs 14 residues. Trimming cost V 7 bases and J 10 bases; bases outside gene matches: 10. CDR3 DNA sequence: TGTGCCAGTAACGGGGACAGCGGCTTGTCACCCCTCCACTTT. Its translation: CASNGDSGLSPLHF.

This clone is a singleton in its sample. The chain links TRBV6-5 to TRBJ2-7; weak D call: TRBD2 (6 bases). This CDR3 contains 13 residues. Trimming shortened V by 6 bases and J by 2 bases, and 11 bases separated the two germline ends. Germline-derived CDR1 and CDR2 are MNHEY and SVGAGI. In DNA form, the CDR3 reads TGTGCCAGCAGCAGGGACTCCGCCTACGAGCAGTACTTC. This gives the protein CASSRDSAYEQYF.

The V and J genes are TRBV6-5 and TRBJ1-2; tentatively, D is TRBD1 (5 bases). The CDR3 is 13 residues long. The germline CDR1 and CDR2 sequences are MNHEY and SVGAGI. V gave up 5 bases and J gave up 5 bases, with 12 bases separating them. CDR3 DNA sequence: TGTGCCAGCAGTCGCGGGGGGAATTATGGCTACACCTTC. It is translated as CASSRGGNYGYTF.

This chain joins TRBV5-4 and TRBJ2-7, with D perhaps matching TRBD2 (5 bases). The CDR3 covers 16 residues. Germline CDR1 and CDR2: SGHNT and YYREEE (reference sequence). V lost 5 bases and J lost 1, with 19 bases in between. CDR3: CASRNRTGKGSYEQYF. In nucleotides, the CDR3 is TGTGCCAGCAGGAACCGTACGGGGAAAGGATCCTACGAGCAGTACTTC.

The chain uses TRBV6-5 and TRBJ1-6; D call uncertain. The CDR3 is made up of 13 amino acids. V was clipped by 6 bases and J by 3 bases, with 6 bases between them. Germline CDR1 reads MNHEY; CDR2 reads SVGAGI. CDR3 region: CASSRGYNSPLHF. In nucleotides, the CDR3 is TGTGCCAGCAGCCGGGGCTATAATTCACCCCTCCACTTT.

J is TRBJ2-2 and V is TRBV19, with 7 bases lining up with TRBD2. Germline CDR1 is LNHDA and CDR2 is SQIVND (reference sequence). The CDR3 extends over 15 amino acids. V trimming: 6 bases; J trimming: 1 base; junction bases outside the gene matches: 5. DNA of the CDR3: TGTGCCAGTAGGGAATTAGCGGGGAACACCGGGGAGCTGTTTTTT. It specifies CASRELAGNTGELFF.

The rearrangement joins TRBV11-3 to TRBJ2-2; 9 bases agree with TRBD1. Germline V gives CDR1 SGHNT, CDR2 YENEEA. The CDR3 has 16 residues. Trimming at V came to 0 bases and at J to 4 bases, leaving 3 bases not matched to a gene. The CDR3 DNA is TGTGCCAGCAGCTTAGATGGGACAGGGTTCACCGGGGAGCTGTTTTTT. Its protein product is CASSLDGTGFTGELFF.

The V call is TRBV5-1, the J call TRBJ1-2; D is unclear. V lost 2 bases and J lost 8, with 10 bases in between. The CDR3 runs 12 residues. Germline-derived CDR1 and CDR2 are SGHRS and YFSETQ. The DNA for the CDR3 is TGCGCCAGCAGCTTCGCGGGATTCGGCTACACCTTC. This sequence encodes CASSFAGFGYTF.

The rearrangement uses TRBV5-6 and TRBJ2-3; D gene uncertain. V was trimmed by 0 bases and J by 3 bases, leaving 11 bases between them. The CDR3 length is 15 residues. Per the germline V gene, CDR1 is SGHDT and CDR2 is YYEEEE. CDR3 region: CASSLEYRRTDTQYF. CDR3 nucleotide sequence: TGTGCCAGCAGCTTGGAGTACCGGCGGACAGATACGCAGTATTTT.

The V call is TRBV19, the J call TRBJ1-2, with 10 bases fitting TRBD1. This CDR3 is 15 amino acids long. Trimming at V came to 7 bases and at J to 8 bases, leaving 13 bases not matched to a gene. Germline V gene sequence: CDR1 LNHDA, CDR2 SQIVND (reference sequence). The CDR3: CASTPSGTGVRGYTF. CDR3 sequence (DNA): TGTGCCAGTACCCCTTCCGGGACAGGGGTTCGGGGCTACACCTTC.

The chain is built from TRBV6-2 or TRBV6-3 and TRBJ1-2; perhaps TRBD1 as D (5 bases). Germline V lookup: CDR1 MNHEY, CDR2 SVGEGT. The length of the CDR3 is 16 residues. Trimming removed 2 bases at V and 2 bases at J, with 15 bases between. CDR3 amino acids: CASSYGPLGGNYGYTF. CDR3 DNA sequence: TGTGCCAGCAGTTACGGCCCCCTCGGGGGGAACTATGGCTACACCTTC.

This sequence joins TRBV2 and TRBJ1-4; the D gene is possibly TRBD1 (5 bases). The V and J ends lost 4 bases and 5 bases respectively, with 8 bases between them. The CDR3 has 13 residues. Germline V gene lookup returns CDR1 SNHLY and CDR2 FYNNEI. The CDR3 loop is CASSGDFNEKLFF. The CDR3 DNA reads TGTGCCAGCAGTGGGGACTTCAATGAAAAACTGTTTTTT.

V and J are TRBV10-3 and TRBJ1-2; D unresolved. CDR3 size: 14 residues. Trimming cost V 4 bases and J 5 bases, with 14 bases left between them. Germline V gives CDR1 ENHRY, CDR2 SYGVKD. The CDR3 is CAISAELSSYGYTF. The CDR3 DNA reads TGTGCCATCAGTGCCGAATTGAGTAGTTATGGCTACACCTTC.

The V call is TRBV5-5, the J call TRBJ1-1; unclear D gene. The V gene's germline CDR1 is SGHKS and CDR2 YYEKEE (reference sequence). The CDR3 runs to 14 residues. Trimming took 1 base from V and 0 from J, leaving 7 bases between them. CDR3 sequence: CASSLRGLNTEAFF. CDR3 nucleotides: TGTGCCAGCAGCTTGCGGGGTTTGAACACTGAAGCTTTCTTT.

The chain combines TRBV4-1 with TRBJ1-2; 7 positions match TRBD1. Germline values: CDR1 MGHRA, CDR2 YSYEKL. V lost 4 bases to trimming and J lost 2 bases; unmatched junction nucleotides: 1. The CDR3 contains 13 residues. The CDR3 nucleotides read TGCGCCAGCAGCCGGGACAGCAACTATGGCTACACCTTC. Protein: CASSRDSNYGYTF.

V and J are TRBV5-5 and TRBJ1-1; D gene uncertain. The CDR3 sequence is 15 residues long. V was trimmed by 4 bases and J by 0 bases, leaving 13 bases between them. Germline loops: CDR1 SGHKS, CDR2 YYEKEE (reference sequence). The CDR3 DNA reads as TGTGCCAGCAGCAATGCTGGGAGGTTGAACACTGAAGCTTTCTTT. Its translation: CASSNAGRLNTEAFF.